The source of this T cell receptor beta chain is a study of T-cell memory formation after mild COVID-19. Study-level background: Largely donor-specific TCR clusters were found.

The length of the CDR3 is 16 residues. CDR1 is LNHNV and CDR2 is YYDKDF in the germline V gene (reference sequence). After removal of 4 bases from V and 1 base from J, the junction contained 4 bases not matched to a gene. TCRdb reanalysed the 5' RACE reads using MiXCR and keeps one entry per CDR3 protein. The sample includes 550,000 to 650,000 distinct CDR3 sequences, roughly 17% of them seen just once. Broader study findings: Of the contracting clones, CD4+ ones lay mainly in CM and EM, and CD8+ ones in EMRA. Memory from before infection featured some responding clones, which suggests cross-reactive memory joined. Contracting clones from day 15 to 85 had balanced CD4/CD8; later expanders favoured CD4+.

This clonotype was detected a few times. The antigen is not known. The chain has TRBV15 and TRBJ1-1; 12 bases are a match to TRBD1. The specimen sequenced was PBMCs or a T cell subset sorted from them (not recorded which). The source of this sequence is an adult woman who had mild COVID-19 (a few samples of this study predate the infection). Cell type and time point are not known. As DNA, the CDR3 is TGTGCCACCAGCACAGGGACAGGGGGCTGGAACACTGAAGCTTTCTTT. This codes for CATSTGTGGWNTEAFF. The full variable domain, completed using reference TRBV15 and TRBJ1-1, is DAMVIQNPRYQVTQFGKPVTLSCSQTLNHNVMYWYQQKSSQAPKLLFHYYDKDFNNEADTPDNFQSRRPNTSFCFLDIRSPGLGDTAMYLCATSTGTGGWNTEAFFGQGTRLTVV.